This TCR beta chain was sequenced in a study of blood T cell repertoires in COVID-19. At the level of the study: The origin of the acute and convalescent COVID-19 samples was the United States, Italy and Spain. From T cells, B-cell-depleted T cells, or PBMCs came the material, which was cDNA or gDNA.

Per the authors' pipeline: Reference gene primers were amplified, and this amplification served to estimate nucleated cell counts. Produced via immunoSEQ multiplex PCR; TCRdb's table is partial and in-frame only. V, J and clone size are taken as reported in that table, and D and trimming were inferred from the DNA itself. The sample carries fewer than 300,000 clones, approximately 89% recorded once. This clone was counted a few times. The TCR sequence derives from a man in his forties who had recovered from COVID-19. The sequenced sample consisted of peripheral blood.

The CDR3 sequence is CATSDLGLAGGPGEQYF. CDR3 sequence (DNA): TGTGCCACCAGTGATCTGGGACTAGCGGGAGGGCCGGGGGAGCAGTACTTC. V gene TRBV24-1 combines with J gene TRBJ2-7, with TRBD2 matching over 16 bases. CDR1 is KGHDR, CDR2 SFDVKD, per germline. The CDR3 is 17 amino acids. The ends lost 3 bases at V and 7 bases at J; junction bases unmatched: 8.